Below are 20 T cell receptor beta chains sequenced from a single sample in a study of cytomegalovirus exposure and HLA in healthy donors. The study ran its PCR with 60 Vbeta and 13 Jbeta primers. Profiling relied on immunoSEQ multiplex PCR, and the TCRdb table lists in-frame clones only, not all of them. The sample has 75,000 to 90,000 clones; approximately 81% are singletons. Material: PBMCs. The receptors were sampled from a man aged 35-49 years in good health and CMV-seropositive.

The V gene is TRBV5-4, the J gene TRBJ2-1; TRBD2 aligns across 8 bases. Trimming at V came to 0 bases and at J to 12 bases, leaving 8 bases not matched to a gene. CDR1 and CDR2 (germline): SGHNT, YYREEE (reference sequence). The CDR3 totals 14 residues. CDR3 region: CASSLEGTRIRQFF. CDR3 DNA: TGTGCCAGCAGCTTGGAAGGGACTAGGATTAGGCAGTTCTTC.

V and J are TRBV5-1 and TRBJ2-7, with no clear D. V lost 3 bases to trimming and J lost 3 bases, with 10 bases between them. Germline values: CDR1 SGHRS, CDR2 YFSETQ. The CDR3 totals 13 residues. The CDR3 DNA follows: TGCGCCAGCAGCTCTACAGACGGCTACGAGCAGTACTTC. Translating it yields CASSSTDGYEQYF.

The rearrangement uses TRBV6-5 and TRBJ2-5, with TRBD1 matching over 8 bases. The CDR3 has 14 residues. Trimming took 5 bases from V and 4 from J; bases not matched to a gene: 6. From germline, CDR1 is MNHEY and CDR2 SVGAGI. The CDR3 coding sequence is TGTGCCAGCAGTCAGACAGGGGTTGCAGAGACCCAGTACTTC. It specifies CASSQTGVAETQYF.

The chain has TRBV5-6 and TRBJ1-6, with 10 bases aligning to TRBD1. This CDR3 comprises 16 residues. Losses at the gene ends were 0 bases for V and 7 bases for J; bases not matched to a gene: 4. The germline CDR1 and CDR2 sequences are SGHDT and YYEEEE. The DNA for the CDR3 is TGTGCCAGCAGCTTGGGACAGGGGGCGAGGAATTCACCCCTCCACTTT. Protein: CASSLGQGARNSPLHF. Drawing the rest from reference TRBV5-6 and TRBJ1-6, the complete variable domain is DAGVTQSPTHLIKTRGQQVTLRCSPKSGHDTVSWYQQALGQGPQFIFQYYEEEERQRGNFPDRFSGHQFPNYSSELNVNALLLGDSALYLCASSLGQGARNSPLHFGNGTRLTVT.

The rearrangement uses TRBV28 and TRBJ1-5; 10 bases match TRBD1. After removal of 3 bases from V and 3 bases from J, the junction contained 5 bases not matched to a gene. CDR3 length equals 16 residues. In germline, CDR1 is MDHEN, CDR2 SYDVKM. The CDR3 DNA sequence: TGTGCCAGCAGTTTGGCCGGGACAGGGGACAATCAGCCCCAGCATTTT. This codes for CASSLAGTGDNQPQHF.

Note on this clone: A junction boundary mismatches the germline segment, possibly from a read error. The rearrangement uses TRBV7-9 and TRBJ2-1; 8 bases are a match to TRBD1. The CDR3 is 13 amino acids. The germline CDR1 and CDR2 sequences are SEHNR and FQNEAQ (reference sequence). The CDR3 reads CSSILTGDNEQFF. The CDR3 DNA reads as TGTTCCAGCATCCTGACAGGGGACAATGAGCAGTTCTTC. Supplemented by reference TRBV7-9 and TRBJ2-1, the full variable domain reads DTGVSQNPRHKITKRGQNVTFRCDPISEHNRLYWYRQTLGQGPEFLTYFQNEAQLEKSRLLSDRFSAERPKGSFSTLEIQRTEQGDSAMYLCSSILTGDNEQFFGPGTRLTVL.

The chain recombines TRBV28 with TRBJ2-7, with 7 bases identical to TRBD2. The trim removed 1 base at V and 3 bases at J, leaving 6 bases unmatched. The length of the CDR3 is 15 residues. Germline lookup yields CDR1 MDHEN and CDR2 SYDVKM. CDR3 sequence reads: CASSLYRASGYEQYF. CDR3 nucleotide sequence: TGTGCCAGCAGTTTATATAGGGCTAGCGGCTACGAGCAGTACTTC.

V gene TRBV25-1 combines with J gene TRBJ2-4; TRBD1 is a possible D gene (6 bases). This CDR3 is built from 11 residues. Germline V CDR1 and CDR2: MGHDK, SYGVNS. The V gene lost 8 bases and the J gene lost 6 bases, with 8 bases spanning the gap. In nucleotides, the CDR3 is TGTGCCAGCGAGACAGGAAACATTCAGTACTTC. Residues: CASETGNIQYF.

Only one count was recorded for this clone. The J gene is TRBJ1-2, the V gene TRBV6-5, with D unclear. The ends were cut back, 6 bases at V and 8 bases at J, with 16 bases in the middle. From germline, CDR1 is MNHEY and CDR2 SVGAGI. This CDR3 comprises 13 residues. This CDR3 is CASSDTRAGGYTF. The CDR3 nucleotides read TGTGCCAGCAGCGACACTCGCGCGGGAGGCTACACCTTC.

The rearrangement joins TRBV5-1 to TRBJ2-7; 7 bases map to TRBD2. Trimming cost V 0 bases and J 9 bases; bases outside gene matches: 3. CDR1 is SGHRS and CDR2 is YFSETQ in the germline V gene. This CDR3 is 12 amino acids long. The CDR3 sequence: CASSLAGGGQYF. CDR3 DNA sequence: TGCGCCAGCAGCTTGGCGGGAGGAGGGCAGTACTTC.

The gene calls are TRBV29-1 and TRBJ1-2; 8 bases line up with TRBD1. The junction had 3 bases not matched to a gene; V was cut back by 4 bases and J by 2 bases. CDR1 and CDR2 from the germline V gene are SQVTM and ANQGSEA. CDR3 length: 13 residues. The CDR3 loop reads CSVGGQVNYGYTF. The CDR3 bases are TGCAGCGTTGGGGGACAGGTCAACTATGGCTACACCTTC. Complete variable domain (other parts from reference TRBV29-1 and TRBJ1-2): SAVISQKPSRDICQRGTSLTIQCQVDSQVTMMFWYRQQPGQSLTLIATANQGSEATYESGFVIDKFPISRPNLTFSTLTVSNMSPEDSSIYLCSVGGQVNYGYTFGSGTRLTVV.

The chain employs TRBV27 and TRBJ1-3, with a tentative D call TRBD1 (5 bases). Trimming cost V 6 bases and J 0 bases, with 12 bases left between them. The germline gives CDR1 MNHEY, CDR2 SMNVEV (reference sequence). The CDR3 is 15 residues long. CDR3: CASSRDRSSGNTIYF. The CDR3 region has the DNA TGTGCCAGCAGCCGAGACAGATCCTCTGGAAACACCATATATTTT.

The chain joins TRBV28 to TRBJ1-5, with TRBD1 matching 8 bases. The germline CDR1 and CDR2 sequences are MDHEN and SYDVKM. This CDR3 spans 13 amino acids. J gave up 5 bases and V 7 bases, and 4 bases lay outside the gene matches. The CDR3 DNA reads TGTGCCAGCACCGGACAGGGCTATCAGCCCCAGCATTTT. Its protein is CASTGQGYQPQHF.

This chain connects TRBV19 to TRBJ2-7, with 7 bases aligning to TRBD1. CDR3 length: 14 amino acids. Germline assignment: CDR1 LNHDA and CDR2 SQIVND (reference sequence). V dropped 10 bases and J dropped 0; count of bases not matched to a gene: 9. The CDR3 DNA reads as TGTGCCACCAGGGGGATATATGGCTCCTACGAGCAGTACTTC. Translation gives CATRGIYGSYEQYF.

This clone was seen a handful of times. CDR3 residues: CASSFRDRTEAFF. The CDR3 bases are TGTGCCAGCAGCTTCCGGGACAGGACTGAAGCTTTCTTT. The chain uses TRBV11-3 and TRBJ1-1; 8 bases are a match to TRBD1. This CDR3 contains 13 residues. Unmatched junction bases numbered 2, after V lost 3 bases and J lost 5 bases. CDR1 and CDR2 (germline): SGHNT, YENEEA.

J is TRBJ2-3 and V is TRBV5-1, with 10 positions matching TRBD2. CDR1 and CDR2 from the germline V gene are SGHRS and YFSETQ. J gave up 0 bases and V 1 base, and 8 bases lay outside the gene matches. The CDR3 spans 18 residues. Here the CDR3 reads CASSLYPGLADSTDTQYF. The CDR3 DNA reads TGCGCCAGCAGCTTGTATCCAGGACTAGCGGATAGCACAGATACGCAGTATTTT.

As to this clone: Other DNA sequences in the sample encode the same CDR3. This chain links TRBV11-2 with TRBJ1-4; possibly TRBD1 for D (5 bases). The germline V and J ends were trimmed by 3 bases and 8 bases, with 16 bases remaining between them. The CDR3 extends over 15 amino acids. Germline CDR1 SGHAT, CDR2 FQNNGV. This chain's CDR3 is CASSFTDSRREKLFF. The CDR3, as DNA: TGTGCCAGCAGCTTCACTGACAGTAGGAGAGAAAAACTGTTTTTT.

The chain joins TRBV4-1 to TRBJ2-2; 10 bases map to TRBD2. V lost 0 bases to trimming and J lost 5 bases; unmatched junction nucleotides: 12. The germline gives CDR1 MGHRA, CDR2 YSYEKL. The CDR3 has 19 residues. For the CDR3, the DNA is TGCGCCAGCAGCCAAGAAAGCCCCAGACTAGCGGGTCTGACCGGGGAGCTGTTTTTT. This sequence encodes CASSQESPRLAGLTGELFF.

The V call is TRBV5-1, the J call TRBJ2-7; 7 bases align to TRBD1. With V trimmed by 4 bases and J by 3 bases, 7 bases remained unmatched. Germline CDR1 is SGHRS and CDR2 is YFSETQ. The CDR3 is made up of 14 amino acids. CDR3 bases: TGCGCCAGCAGCCTCGGGACAGAGCGCTACGAGCAGTACTTC. It is translated as CASSLGTERYEQYF. The variable domain in full, with the rest retrieved from reference TRBV5-1 and TRBJ2-7, is KAGVTQTPRYLIKTRGQQVTLSCSPISGHRSVSWYQQTPGQGLQFLFEYFSETQRNKGNFPGRFSGRQFSNSRSEMNVSTLELGDSALYLCASSLGTERYEQYFGPGTRLTVT.

The chain is built from TRBV7-9 and TRBJ2-5; the match to TRBD2 covers 12 bases. Germline CDR1 reads SEHNR; CDR2 reads FQNEAQ (reference sequence). The CDR3 loop spans 16 amino acids. With V trimmed by 4 bases and J by 5 bases, 8 bases remained unmatched. In DNA, the CDR3 is TGTGCCAGCAGCTGGGGCACTAGCGGGGGGTTGGAGACCCAGTACTTC. Translation: CASSWGTSGGLETQYF. Supplemented by reference TRBV7-9 and TRBJ2-5, the full variable domain reads DTGVSQNPRHKITKRGQNVTFRCDPISEHNRLYWYRQTLGQGPEFLTYFQNEAQLEKSRLLSDRFSAERPKGSFSTLEIQRTEQGDSAMYLCASSWGTSGGLETQYFGPGTRLLVL.